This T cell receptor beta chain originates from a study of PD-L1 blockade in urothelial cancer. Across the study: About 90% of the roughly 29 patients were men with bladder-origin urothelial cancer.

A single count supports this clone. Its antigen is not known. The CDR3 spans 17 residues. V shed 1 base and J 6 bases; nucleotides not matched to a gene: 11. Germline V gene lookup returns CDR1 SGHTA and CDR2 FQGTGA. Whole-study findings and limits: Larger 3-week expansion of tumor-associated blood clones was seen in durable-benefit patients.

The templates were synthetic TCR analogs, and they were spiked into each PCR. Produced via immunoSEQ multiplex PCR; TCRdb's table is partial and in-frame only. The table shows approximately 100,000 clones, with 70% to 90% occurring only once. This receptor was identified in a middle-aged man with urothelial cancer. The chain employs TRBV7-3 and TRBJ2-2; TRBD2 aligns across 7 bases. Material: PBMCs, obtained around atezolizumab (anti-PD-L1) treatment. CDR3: CASSLSSAAGLAGELFF. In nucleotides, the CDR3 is TGTGCCAGCAGCTTAAGTTCGGCAGCGGGGTTGGCCGGGGAGCTGTTTTTT.